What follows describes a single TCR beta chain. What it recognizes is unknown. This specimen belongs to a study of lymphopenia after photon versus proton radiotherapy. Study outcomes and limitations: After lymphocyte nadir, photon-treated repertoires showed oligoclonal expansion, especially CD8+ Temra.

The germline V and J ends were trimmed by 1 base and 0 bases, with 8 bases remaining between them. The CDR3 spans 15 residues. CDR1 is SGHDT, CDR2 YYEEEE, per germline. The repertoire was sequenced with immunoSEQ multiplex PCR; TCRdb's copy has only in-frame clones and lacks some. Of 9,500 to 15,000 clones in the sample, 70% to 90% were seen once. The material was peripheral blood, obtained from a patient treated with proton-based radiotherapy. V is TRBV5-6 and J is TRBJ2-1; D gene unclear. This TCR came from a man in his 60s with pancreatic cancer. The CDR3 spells CASSLSQTSYNEQFF. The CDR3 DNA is TGTGCCAGCAGCTTGTCCCAGACCTCCTACAATGAGCAGTTCTTC.